These T cell receptor beta chains were read from a single sample in a study of regulatory T cells in long-lasting Graves disease. Each CDR3 protein is one row after TCRdb ran MiXCR on the multiplex PCR reads. This repertoire shows roughly 500,000 distinct CDR3 sequences, less than 25% found once; its top ten account for under 9%. The sample consisted of peripheral blood mononuclear cells (PBMCs), taken when the disease was refractory, from a patient treated with antithyroid drugs. Receptor source: a female donor with Graves disease. The CDR3 runs from the conserved cysteine through the conserved F or W. D genes are given only for firm matches. The listing skips clone size in some rows; elsewhere it reads once, few, many or a size class.

d_call: -; v_call: TRBV28; j_call: TRBJ2-5; clone_size: many; cdr3_aa: CASAGFDQRETQYF; cdr3_nt: TGTGCCAGCGCAGGGTTTGACCAGCGGGAGACCCAGTACTTC
d_call: -; v_call: TRBV19; j_call: TRBJ2-3; clone_size: few; cdr3_aa: CASSMWEPSTDTQYF; cdr3_nt: TGTGCCAGTAGTATGTGGGAACCTAGCACAGATACGCAGTATTTT
d_call: -; v_call: TRBV28; j_call: TRBJ1-5; clone_size: many; cdr3_aa: CASRKIYSNQPQHF; cdr3_nt: TGTGCCAGCAGAAAGATTTATAGCAATCAGCCCCAGCATTTT
d_call: -; v_call: TRBV12-3/TRBV12-4; j_call: TRBJ2-7; clone_size: many; cdr3_aa: CASSLGVSYEQYF; cdr3_nt: TGTGCCAGCAGCTTAGGTGTCTCCTACGAGCAGTACTTC
d_call: TRBD1; v_call: TRBV11-2; j_call: TRBJ2-7; clone_size: many; cdr3_aa: CASSGRRGGVRDEQYF; cdr3_nt: TGTGCCAGCAGCGGACGACGAGGGGGCGTCCGGGACGAGCAGTACTTC
d_call: TRBD1; v_call: TRBV6-1; j_call: TRBJ2-7; clone_size: -; cdr3_aa: CASTPQGQFYEQYF; cdr3_nt: TGTGCCAGCACTCCGCAGGGACAGTTCTACGAGCAGTACTTC
d_call: TRBD1; v_call: TRBV2; j_call: TRBJ1-2; clone_size: -; cdr3_aa: CASGLTGVDGYTF; cdr3_nt: TGTGCCAGCGGACTGACAGGGGTGGATGGCTACACCTTC
d_call: TRBD1; v_call: TRBV5-1; j_call: TRBJ1-1; clone_size: few; cdr3_aa: CASSLIGQGGSTEAFF; cdr3_nt: TGCGCCAGCAGCTTGATAGGACAGGGTGGGAGCACTGAAGCTTTCTTT
d_call: -; v_call: TRBV6-5; j_call: TRBJ1-6; clone_size: few; cdr3_aa: CASSSEQTTSPLHF; cdr3_nt: TGTGCCAGCAGTTCCGAACAAACCACTTCACCCCTCCACTTT
d_call: TRBD1; v_call: TRBV29-1; j_call: TRBJ1-2; clone_size: few; cdr3_aa: CSVDRGPGYGYTF; cdr3_nt: TGCAGCGTTGACAGGGGGCCTGGCTATGGCTACACCTTC
d_call: TRBD1; v_call: TRBV6-1; j_call: TRBJ1-3; clone_size: -; cdr3_aa: CASSSWGTAGNTIYF; cdr3_nt: TGTGCCAGCAGCTCGTGGGGGACAGCCGGAAACACCATATATTTT
d_call: TRBD2; v_call: TRBV11-2; j_call: TRBJ2-1; clone_size: -; cdr3_aa: CASSFRLAGESYNEQFF; cdr3_nt: TGTGCCAGCAGTTTTCGGCTAGCGGGAGAGTCCTACAATGAGCAGTTCTTC
d_call: TRBD2; v_call: TRBV28; j_call: TRBJ2-3; clone_size: -; cdr3_aa: CASSPSWGAGAGTDTQYF; cdr3_nt: TGTGCCAGCAGTCCATCATGGGGCGCGGGAGCGGGCACAGATACGCAGTATTTT
d_call: -; v_call: TRBV28; j_call: TRBJ2-7; clone_size: many; cdr3_aa: CASSSDYGEQYF; cdr3_nt: TGTGCCAGCAGCTCCGACTACGGCGAGCAGTACTTC
d_call: -; v_call: TRBV14; j_call: TRBJ2-7; clone_size: -; cdr3_aa: CASSLQFEEQYF; cdr3_nt: TGTGCCAGCAGCCTCCAGTTCGAAGAGCAGTACTTC
d_call: -; v_call: TRBV29-1; j_call: TRBJ1-1; clone_size: -; cdr3_aa: CSATDGGEAFF; cdr3_nt: TGCAGCGCCACGGATGGGGGGGAAGCTTTCTTT
d_call: -; v_call: TRBV12-3/TRBV12-4; j_call: TRBJ2-3; clone_size: -; cdr3_aa: CASREVNTQYF; cdr3_nt: TGTGCCAGCAGGGAGGTAAATACGCAGTATTTT
d_call: TRBD2; v_call: TRBV10-3; j_call: TRBJ2-2; clone_size: many; cdr3_aa: CAIRGGEGTGELFF; cdr3_nt: TGTGCCATCAGAGGAGGGGAGGGAACCGGGGAGCTGTTTTTT
d_call: TRBD1; v_call: TRBV28; j_call: TRBJ1-1; clone_size: many; cdr3_aa: CASSFRGGGTEAFF; cdr3_nt: TGTGCCAGCAGTTTCAGGGGGGGGGGCACTGAAGCTTTCTTT
d_call: -; v_call: TRBV20-1; j_call: TRBJ2-1; clone_size: -; cdr3_aa: CSARVAGGVNEQFF; cdr3_nt: TGCAGTGCTAGAGTGGCAGGGGGGGTTAATGAGCAGTTCTTC
d_call: TRBD1; v_call: TRBV2; j_call: TRBJ1-2; clone_size: many; cdr3_aa: CASTDRARSNYGYTF; cdr3_nt: TGTGCCAGTACCGACAGGGCTAGATCTAACTATGGCTACACCTTC
d_call: TRBD1; v_call: TRBV5-6; j_call: TRBJ1-6; clone_size: -; cdr3_aa: CASSWSDRGDSPLHF; cdr3_nt: TGTGCCAGCAGCTGGTCGGACAGGGGAGATTCACCCCTCCACTTT